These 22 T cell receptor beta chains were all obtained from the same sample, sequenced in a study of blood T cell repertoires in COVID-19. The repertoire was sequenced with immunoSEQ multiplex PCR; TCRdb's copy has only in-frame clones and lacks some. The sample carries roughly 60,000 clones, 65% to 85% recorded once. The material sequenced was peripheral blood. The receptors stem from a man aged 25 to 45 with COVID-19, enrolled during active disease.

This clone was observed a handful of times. The CDR3 spells CAWNRGRGEKLFF. The CDR3 DNA follows: TGTGCCTGGAACAGGGGGCGGGGTGAAAAACTGTTTTTT. This rearrangement joins TRBV30 to TRBJ1-4; 9 nucleotides match TRBD1. Germline V lookup: CDR1 GTSNPN, CDR2 SVGIG (reference sequence). V lost 4 bases, J lost 7 bases, and 4 bases stayed unmatched. The length of the CDR3 is 13 residues.

This chain's CDR3 is CASSYGQGAIYEQYF. CDR3 coding DNA: TGTGCCAGCAGTTACGGGCAGGGGGCGATCTACGAGCAGTACTTC. V gene TRBV6-5 combines with J gene TRBJ2-7, with 8 bases matching TRBD1. The CDR3 is 15 residues long. V lost 2 bases, J lost 3 bases, and 6 bases stayed unmatched. Germline V gene data show CDR1 as MNHEY and CDR2 as SVGAGI.

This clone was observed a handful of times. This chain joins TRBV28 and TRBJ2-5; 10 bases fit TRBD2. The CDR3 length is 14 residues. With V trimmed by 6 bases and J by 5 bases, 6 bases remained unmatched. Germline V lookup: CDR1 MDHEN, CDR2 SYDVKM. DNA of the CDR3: TGTGCCAGCAGGGCTAGCGGGAGTGGGGAGACCCAGTACTTC. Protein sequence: CASRASGSGETQYF.

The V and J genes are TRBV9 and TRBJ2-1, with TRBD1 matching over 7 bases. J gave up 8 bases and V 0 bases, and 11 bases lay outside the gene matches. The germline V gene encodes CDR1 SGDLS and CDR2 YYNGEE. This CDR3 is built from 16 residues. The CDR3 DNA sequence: TGTGCCAGCAGCGTAGAAACAGGGGACGGATCAGATGAGCAGTTCTTC. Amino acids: CASSVETGDGSDEQFF. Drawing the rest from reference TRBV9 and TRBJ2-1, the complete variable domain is DSGVTQTPKHLITATGQRVTLRCSPRSGDLSVYWYQQSLDQGLQFLIQYYNGEERAKGNILERFSAQQFPDLHSELNLSSLELGDSALYFCASSVETGDGSDEQFFGPGTRLTVL.

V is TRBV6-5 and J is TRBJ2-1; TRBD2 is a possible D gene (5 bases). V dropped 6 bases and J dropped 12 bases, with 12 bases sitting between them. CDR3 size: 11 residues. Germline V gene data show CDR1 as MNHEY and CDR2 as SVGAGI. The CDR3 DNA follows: TGTGCCAGCAGCGAGGGTCTTCGGCAGTTCTTC. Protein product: CASSEGLRQFF.

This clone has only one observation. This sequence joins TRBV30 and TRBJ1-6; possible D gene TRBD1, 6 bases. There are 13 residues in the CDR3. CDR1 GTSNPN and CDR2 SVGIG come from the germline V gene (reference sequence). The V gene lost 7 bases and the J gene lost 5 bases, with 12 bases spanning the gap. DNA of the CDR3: TGTGCCTCCCATAGACAGGATAATTCACCCCTCCACTTT. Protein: CASHRQDNSPLHF. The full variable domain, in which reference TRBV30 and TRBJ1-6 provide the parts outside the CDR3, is SQTIHQWPATLVQPVGSPLSLECTVEGTSNPNLYWYRQAAGRGLQLLFYSVGIGQISSEVPQNLSASRPQDRQFILSSKKLLLSDSGFYLCASHRQDNSPLHFGNGTRLTVT.

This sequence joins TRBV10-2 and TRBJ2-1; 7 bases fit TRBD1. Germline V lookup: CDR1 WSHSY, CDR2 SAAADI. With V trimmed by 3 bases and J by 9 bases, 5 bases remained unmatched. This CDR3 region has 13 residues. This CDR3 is CASSDVGTAEQFF. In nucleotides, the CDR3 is TGCGCCAGCAGTGACGTAGGGACAGCTGAGCAGTTCTTC.

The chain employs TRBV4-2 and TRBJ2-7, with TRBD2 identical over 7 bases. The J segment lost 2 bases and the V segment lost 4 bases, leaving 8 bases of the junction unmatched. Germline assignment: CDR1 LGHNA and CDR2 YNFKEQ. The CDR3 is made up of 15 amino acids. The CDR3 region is CASSPEAGMTYEQYF. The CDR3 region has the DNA TGTGCCAGCAGCCCCGAAGCGGGAATGACCTACGAGCAGTACTTC.

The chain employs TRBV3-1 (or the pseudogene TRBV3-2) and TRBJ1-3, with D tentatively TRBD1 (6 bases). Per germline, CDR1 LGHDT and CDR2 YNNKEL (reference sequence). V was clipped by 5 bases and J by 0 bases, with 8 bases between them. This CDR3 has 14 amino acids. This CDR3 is CASSSGASGNTIYF. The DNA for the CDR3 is TGTGCCAGCAGCTCAGGGGCCTCTGGAAACACCATATATTTT.

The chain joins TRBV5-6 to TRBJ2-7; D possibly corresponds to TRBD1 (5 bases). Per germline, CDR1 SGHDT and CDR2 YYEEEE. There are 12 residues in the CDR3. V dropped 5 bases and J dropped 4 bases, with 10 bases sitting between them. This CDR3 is CASSRTGYEQYF. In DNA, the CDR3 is TGTGCCAGCAGTCGTACAGGTTACGAGCAGTACTTC.

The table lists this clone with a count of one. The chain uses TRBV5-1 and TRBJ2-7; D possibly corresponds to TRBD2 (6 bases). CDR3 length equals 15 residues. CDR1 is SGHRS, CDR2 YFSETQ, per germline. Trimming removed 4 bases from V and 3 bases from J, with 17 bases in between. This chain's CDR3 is CASSPGMGGYYEQYF. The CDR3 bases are TGCGCCAGCAGCCCGGGGATGGGAGGATACTACGAGCAGTACTTC.

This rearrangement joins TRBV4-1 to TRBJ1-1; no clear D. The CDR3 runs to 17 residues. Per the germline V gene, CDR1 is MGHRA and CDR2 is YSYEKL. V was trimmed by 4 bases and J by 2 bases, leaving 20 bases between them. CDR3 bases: TGCGCCAGCAGCCCTCATCAGCTTGGCAGACTAAACACTGAAGCTTTCTTT. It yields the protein CASSPHQLGRLNTEAFF.

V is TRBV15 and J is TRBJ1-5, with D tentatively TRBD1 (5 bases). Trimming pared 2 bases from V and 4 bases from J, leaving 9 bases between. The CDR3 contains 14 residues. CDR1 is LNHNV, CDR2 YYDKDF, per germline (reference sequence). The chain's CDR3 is CATSRTGGNQPQHF. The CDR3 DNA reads TGTGCCACCAGCAGAACAGGAGGGAATCAGCCCCAGCATTTT.

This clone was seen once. CDR3 region: CASSFFDTGELFF. The DNA for the CDR3 is TGTGCCAGCAGCTTTTTCGACACCGGGGAGCTGTTTTTT. The V call is TRBV7-8, the J call TRBJ2-2, with D hard to call. CDR3 length: 13 amino acids. Per the germline V gene, CDR1 is SGHVS and CDR2 is FQNEAQ. V lost 3 bases, J lost 3 bases, and 5 bases lay in between.

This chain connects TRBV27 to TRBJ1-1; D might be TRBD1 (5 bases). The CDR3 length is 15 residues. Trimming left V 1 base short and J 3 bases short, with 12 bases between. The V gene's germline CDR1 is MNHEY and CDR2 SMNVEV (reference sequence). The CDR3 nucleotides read TGTGCCAGCAGTTTATTCTCCAGGGCGGACACTGAAGCTTTCTTT. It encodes CASSLFSRADTEAFF.

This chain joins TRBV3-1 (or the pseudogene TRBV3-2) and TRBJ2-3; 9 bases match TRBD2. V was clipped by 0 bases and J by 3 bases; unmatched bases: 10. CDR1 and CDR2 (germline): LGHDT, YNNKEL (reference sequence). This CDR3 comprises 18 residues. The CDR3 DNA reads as TGTGCCAGCAGCCAAGATCACGGAGCGGGAGGTTTGACAGATACGCAGTATTTT. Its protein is CASSQDHGAGGLTDTQYF.

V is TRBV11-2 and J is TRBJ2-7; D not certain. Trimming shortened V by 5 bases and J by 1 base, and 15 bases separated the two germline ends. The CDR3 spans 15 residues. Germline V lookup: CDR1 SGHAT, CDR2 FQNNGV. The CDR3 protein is CASSPYGQRSYEQYF. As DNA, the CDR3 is TGTGCCAGCAGCCCCTACGGCCAGAGGTCCTACGAGCAGTACTTC.

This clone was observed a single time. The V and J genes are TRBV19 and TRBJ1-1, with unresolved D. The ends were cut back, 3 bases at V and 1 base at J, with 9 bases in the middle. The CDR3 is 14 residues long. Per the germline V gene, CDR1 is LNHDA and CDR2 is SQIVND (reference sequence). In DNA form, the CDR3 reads TGTGCCAGTAGTATTTCTGGAGGGAACACTGAAGCTTTCTTT. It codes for CASSISGGNTEAFF.

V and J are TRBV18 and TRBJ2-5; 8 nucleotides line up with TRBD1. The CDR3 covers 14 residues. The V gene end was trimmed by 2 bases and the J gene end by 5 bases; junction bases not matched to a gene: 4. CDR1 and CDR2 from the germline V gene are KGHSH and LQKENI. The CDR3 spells CASSPSGGSETQYF. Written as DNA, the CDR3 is TGTGCCAGCTCACCATCAGGGGGCTCGGAGACCCAGTACTTC. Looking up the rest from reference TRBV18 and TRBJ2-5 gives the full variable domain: NAGVMQNPRHLVRRRGQEARLRCSPMKGHSHVYWYRQLPEEGLKFMVYLQKENIIDESGMPKERFSAEFPKEGPSILRIQQVVRGDSAAYFCASSPSGGSETQYFGPGTRLLVL.

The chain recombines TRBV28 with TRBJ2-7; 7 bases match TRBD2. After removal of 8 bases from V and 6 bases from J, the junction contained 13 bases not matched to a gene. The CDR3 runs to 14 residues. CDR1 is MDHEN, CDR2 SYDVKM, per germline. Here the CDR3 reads CASWGGKVGSEQYF. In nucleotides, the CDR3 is TGTGCCAGCTGGGGAGGGAAAGTAGGTAGCGAGCAGTACTTC.

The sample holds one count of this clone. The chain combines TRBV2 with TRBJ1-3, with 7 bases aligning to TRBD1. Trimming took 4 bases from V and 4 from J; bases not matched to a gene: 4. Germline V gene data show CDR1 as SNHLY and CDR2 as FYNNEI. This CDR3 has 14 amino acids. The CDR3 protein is CASSGQGYGNTIYF. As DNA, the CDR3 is TGTGCCAGCAGTGGACAGGGCTACGGAAACACCATATATTTT.

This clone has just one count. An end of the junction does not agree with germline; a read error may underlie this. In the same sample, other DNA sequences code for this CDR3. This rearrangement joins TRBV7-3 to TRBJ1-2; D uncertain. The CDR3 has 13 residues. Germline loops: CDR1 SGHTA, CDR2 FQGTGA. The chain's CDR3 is CASSLNNNYGYTF. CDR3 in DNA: TGTGCCAGCAGCTTAAACAATAACTATGGATACACCTTC.